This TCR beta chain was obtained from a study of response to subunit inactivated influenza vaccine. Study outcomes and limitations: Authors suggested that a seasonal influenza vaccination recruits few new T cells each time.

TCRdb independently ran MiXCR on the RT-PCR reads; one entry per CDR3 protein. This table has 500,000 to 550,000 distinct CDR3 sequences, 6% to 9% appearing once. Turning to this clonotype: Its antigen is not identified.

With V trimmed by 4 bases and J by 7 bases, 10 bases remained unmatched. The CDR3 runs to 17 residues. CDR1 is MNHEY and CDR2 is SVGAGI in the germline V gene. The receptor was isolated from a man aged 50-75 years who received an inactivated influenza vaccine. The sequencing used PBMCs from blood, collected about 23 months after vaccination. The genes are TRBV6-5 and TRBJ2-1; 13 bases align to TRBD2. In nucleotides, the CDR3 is TGTGCCAGCAGTTCCCGGACTAGCGGGGGCACTGTAAATGAGCAGTTCTTC. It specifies CASSSRTSGGTVNEQFF.